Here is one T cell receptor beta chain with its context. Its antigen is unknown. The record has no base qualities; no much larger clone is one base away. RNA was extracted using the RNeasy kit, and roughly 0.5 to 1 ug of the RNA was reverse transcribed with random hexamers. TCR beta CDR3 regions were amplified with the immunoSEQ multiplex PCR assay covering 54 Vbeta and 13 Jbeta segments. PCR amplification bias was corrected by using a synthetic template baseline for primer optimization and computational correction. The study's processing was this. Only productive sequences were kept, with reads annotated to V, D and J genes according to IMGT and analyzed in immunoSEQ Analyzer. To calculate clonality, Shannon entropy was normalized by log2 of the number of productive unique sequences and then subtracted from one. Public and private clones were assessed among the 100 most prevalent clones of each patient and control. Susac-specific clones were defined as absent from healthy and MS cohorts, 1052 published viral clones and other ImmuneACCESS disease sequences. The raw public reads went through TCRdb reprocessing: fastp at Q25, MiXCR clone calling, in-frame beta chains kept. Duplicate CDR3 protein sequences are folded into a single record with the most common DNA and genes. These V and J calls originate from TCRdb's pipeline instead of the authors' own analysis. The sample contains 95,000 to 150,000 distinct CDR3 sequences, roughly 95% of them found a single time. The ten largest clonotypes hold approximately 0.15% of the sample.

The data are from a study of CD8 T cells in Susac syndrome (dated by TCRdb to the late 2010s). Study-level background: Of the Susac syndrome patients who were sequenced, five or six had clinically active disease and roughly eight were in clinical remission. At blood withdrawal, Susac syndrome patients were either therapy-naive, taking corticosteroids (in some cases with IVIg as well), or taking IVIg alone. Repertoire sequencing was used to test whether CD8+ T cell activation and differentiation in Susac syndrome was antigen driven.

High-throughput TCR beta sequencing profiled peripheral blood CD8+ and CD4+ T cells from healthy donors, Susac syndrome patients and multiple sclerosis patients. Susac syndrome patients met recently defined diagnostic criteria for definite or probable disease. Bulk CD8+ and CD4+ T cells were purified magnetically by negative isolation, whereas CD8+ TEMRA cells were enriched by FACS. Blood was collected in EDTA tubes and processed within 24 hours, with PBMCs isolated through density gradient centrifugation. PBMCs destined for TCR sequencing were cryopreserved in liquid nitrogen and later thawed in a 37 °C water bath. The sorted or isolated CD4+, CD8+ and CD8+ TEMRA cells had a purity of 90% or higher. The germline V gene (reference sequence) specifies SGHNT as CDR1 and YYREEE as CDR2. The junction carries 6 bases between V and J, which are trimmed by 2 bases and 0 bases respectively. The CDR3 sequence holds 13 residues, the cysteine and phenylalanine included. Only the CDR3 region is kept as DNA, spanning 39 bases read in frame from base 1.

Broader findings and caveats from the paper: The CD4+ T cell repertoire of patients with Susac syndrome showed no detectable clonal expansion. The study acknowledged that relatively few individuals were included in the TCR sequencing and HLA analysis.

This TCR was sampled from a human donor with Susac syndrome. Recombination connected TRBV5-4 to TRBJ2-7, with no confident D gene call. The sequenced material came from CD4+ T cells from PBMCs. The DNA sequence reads TGTGCCAGCAGCTTTCCCAGCTCCTACGAGCAGTACTTC. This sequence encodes CASSFPSSYEQYF.